These 7 T cell receptor beta chains were sequenced from one sample in a study of blood T cells in healthy people across ages. Combining a sample-barcoded 5' primer with a J-beta primer mix, a second PCR ran for roughly 7 to 11 cycles. Using its own MiXCR run on the 5' RACE reads, TCRdb lists one record per CDR3 protein. The data show some 1.1 million distinct CDR3 sequences, more than 30% seen once. Sequencing input: blood. Receptors originate from a man between 18 and 29 years old in good health.

This clonotype was observed a handful of times. The V call is TRBV29-1, the J call TRBJ1-2; 8 positions match TRBD1. This CDR3 comprises 15 residues. V lost 4 bases and J lost 3; bases outside the gene matches: 10. The germline V gene encodes CDR1 SQVTM and CDR2 ANQGSEA. CDR3 coding DNA: TGCAGCGTTGGCTACGAGACAGGGGTTGACTATGGCTACACCTTC. Its translation is CSVGYETGVDYGYTF.

The gene calls are TRBV6-2 or TRBV6-3 and TRBJ1-2; D not certain. Germline CDR1 is MNHEY and CDR2 is SVGEGT. The ends were cut back, 7 bases at V and 8 bases at J, with 14 bases in the middle. There are 12 residues in the CDR3. The CDR3 nucleotides are TGTGCCAGCATCAAATCTCCAGGCGGCTACACCTTC. It is translated as CASIKSPGGYTF.

This clonotype was seen a handful of times. V gene TRBV28 combines with J gene TRBJ1-2; D unresolved. The V gene's germline CDR1 is MDHEN and CDR2 SYDVKM. The CDR3 consists of 14 residues. Trimming shortened V by 5 bases and J by 2 bases, and 12 bases separated the two germline ends. Written as DNA, the CDR3 is TGTGCCAGCAGTCCGCTCGGAGGAAACTATGGCTACACCTTC. It codes for CASSPLGGNYGYTF.

The chain combines TRBV6-5 with TRBJ1-2; 7 nucleotides agree with TRBD1. Germline loops: CDR1 MNHEY, CDR2 SVGAGI. Trimming cost V 6 bases and J 6 bases; bases outside gene matches: 7. The CDR3 is 13 residues long. As DNA, the CDR3 is TGTGCCAGCAGACAGACAGGGAGTGATGGCTACACCTTC. It is translated as CASRQTGSDGYTF.

The genes are TRBV7-9 and TRBJ2-7; D may be TRBD1 or TRBD2 (5 bases each). Trimming stripped 3 bases from V and 0 bases from J, with 12 bases between. Germline-derived CDR1 and CDR2 are SEHNR and FQNEAQ (reference sequence). The CDR3 spans 15 residues. The CDR3 DNA reads as TGTGCCAGCAGCTTTGGGGCGGGCCTCTCCTACGAGCAGTACTTC. The encoded protein is CASSFGAGLSYEQYF. Supplemented by reference TRBV7-9 and TRBJ2-7, the full variable domain reads DTGVSQNPRHKITKRGQNVTFRCDPISEHNRLYWYRQTLGQGPEFLTYFQNEAQLEKSRLLSDRFSAERPKGSFSTLEIQRTEQGDSAMYLCASSFGAGLSYEQYFGPGTRLTVT.

This clonotype has only a few counts. The rearrangement links TRBV20-1 to TRBJ1-5; a possible D gene is TRBD1 (5 bases). This CDR3 has 15 amino acids. V lost 1 base and J lost 0, with 10 bases in between. Germline CDR1 reads DFQATT; CDR2 reads SNEGSKA (reference sequence). DNA of the CDR3: TGCAGTGCTAGAGTGGGGCCGGTTAGCAATCAGCCCCAGCATTTT. Protein product: CSARVGPVSNQPQHF.

This chain uses TRBV3-1 with TRBJ1-2; D is uncertain. CDR3 length equals 15 residues. V was pared by 1 base and J by 2 bases, with 11 bases between. The germline V gene encodes CDR1 LGHDT and CDR2 YNNKEL (reference sequence). The CDR3 nucleotides are TGTGCCAGCAGCCAAGTGAAAGAGCCGAACTATGGCTACACCTTC. Translating gives CASSQVKEPNYGYTF.